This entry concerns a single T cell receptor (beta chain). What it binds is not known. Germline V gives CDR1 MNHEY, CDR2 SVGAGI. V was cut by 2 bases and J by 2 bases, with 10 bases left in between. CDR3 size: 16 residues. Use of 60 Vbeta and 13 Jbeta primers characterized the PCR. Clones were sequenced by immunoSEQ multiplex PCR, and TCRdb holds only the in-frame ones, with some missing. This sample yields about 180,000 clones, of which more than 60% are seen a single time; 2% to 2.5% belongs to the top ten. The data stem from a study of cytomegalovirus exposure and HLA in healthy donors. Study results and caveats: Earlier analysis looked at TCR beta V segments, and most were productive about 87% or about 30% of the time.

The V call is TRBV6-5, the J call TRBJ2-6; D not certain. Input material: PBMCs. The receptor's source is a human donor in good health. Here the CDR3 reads CASSYNQIPGANVLTF. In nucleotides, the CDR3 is TGTGCCAGCAGTTACAATCAGATTCCTGGGGCCAACGTCCTGACTTTC.